The next 27 T cell receptor beta chains were all read from a single sample in a study of cytomegalovirus exposure and HLA in healthy donors. The PCR contained 60 Vbeta and 13 Jbeta primers. Only in-frame clones appear in the TCRdb table, and some are missing; sequencing was by immunoSEQ multiplex PCR. The sample contains over 100,000 clones, 60% to 85% of which appear only once. Sequenced sample: PBMCs. The receptors stem from a woman aged 40 to 50 in good health and CMV-seropositive.

V gene TRBV19 combines with J gene TRBJ1-2; D perhaps matches TRBD1 (6 bases). CDR3 length: 14 amino acids. The V gene lost 4 bases and the J gene lost 4 bases, with 13 bases spanning the gap. The germline CDR1 and CDR2 sequences are LNHDA and SQIVND (reference sequence). For the CDR3, the DNA is TGTGCCAGTAGTACGCAAGGACAGCGCTATGGCTACACCTTC. Amino acids: CASSTQGQRYGYTF.

The chain links TRBV18 to TRBJ1-1, with D possibly TRBD1 on 6 matching bases. The CDR3 has 16 residues. V was clipped by 5 bases and J by 5 bases, with 21 bases between them. The germline gives CDR1 KGHSH, CDR2 LQKENI. DNA of the CDR3: TGTGCCAGCTCATCAAAACGGGACACCCAGAGGACTGAAGCTTTCTTT. The encoded protein is CASSSKRDTQRTEAFF. Based on the CDR3 plus reference TRBV18 and TRBJ1-1, the full variable domain is NAGVMQNPRHLVRRRGQEARLRCSPMKGHSHVYWYRQLPEEGLKFMVYLQKENIIDESGMPKERFSAEFPKEGPSILRIQQVVRGDSAAYFCASSSKRDTQRTEAFFGQGTRLTVV.

This chain's CDR3 is CASSLEGNNQPQHF. The CDR3 nucleotides are TGCGCCAGCAGCTTGGAGGGGAACAATCAGCCCCAGCATTTT. The chain joins TRBV5-1 to TRBJ1-5; D might be TRBD1 (5 bases). Germline CDR1 reads SGHRS; CDR2 reads YFSETQ. Trimming removed 0 bases from V and 3 bases from J, with 7 bases in between. This CDR3 has 14 residues.

This chain connects TRBV5-1 to TRBJ2-5; 7 nucleotides line up with TRBD2. V lost 5 bases and J lost 5; bases outside the gene matches: 9. The CDR3 is 14 residues long. Germline V gene data show CDR1 as SGHRS and CDR2 as YFSETQ. The CDR3 nucleotides read TGCGCCAGCAGGAGGGACTATTCGGGGGAGACCCAGTACTTC. Translating gives CASRRDYSGETQYF.

This chain links TRBV29-1 with TRBJ2-1; possibly TRBD2 for D (6 bases). Germline V gene sequence: CDR1 SQVTM, CDR2 ANQGSEA. Trimming took off 1 base at V and 3 bases at J, with 10 bases between the two ends. The CDR3 loop spans 14 amino acids. The CDR3: CSVEASVNYNEQFF. In DNA, the CDR3 is TGCAGCGTTGAAGCTAGCGTTAACTACAATGAGCAGTTCTTC.

This clone was seen only a few times. The chain uses TRBV7-9 and TRBJ1-2; tentative D call: TRBD1 (6 bases). CDR1 is SEHNR and CDR2 is FQNEAQ in the germline V gene (reference sequence). The CDR3 has 15 residues. V lost 4 bases and J lost 1, with 13 bases in between. Here the CDR3 DNA reads TGTGCCAGCAGCTCAACCGGGACACTTAACTATGGCTACACCTTC. Its translation is CASSSTGTLNYGYTF. The whole variable domain, filled in from reference TRBV7-9 and TRBJ1-2, reads DTGVSQNPRHKITKRGQNVTFRCDPISEHNRLYWYRQTLGQGPEFLTYFQNEAQLEKSRLLSDRFSAERPKGSFSTLEIQRTEQGDSAMYLCASSSTGTLNYGYTFGSGTRLTVV.

The V and J genes are TRBV7-2 and TRBJ2-3; 11 nucleotides match TRBD2. Germline assignment: CDR1 SGHTA and CDR2 FQGNSA. The CDR3 spans 16 residues. The V gene end was trimmed by 0 bases and the J gene end by 5 bases; junction bases not matched to a gene: 4. The chain's CDR3 is CASSLASGGAGDTQYF. For the CDR3, the DNA is TGTGCCAGCAGCTTAGCTAGCGGGGGGGCGGGAGATACGCAGTATTTT.

In its sample, this clone was seen once. The rearrangement joins TRBV13 to TRBJ2-1; 12 nucleotides match TRBD2. This CDR3 comprises 18 residues. V shed 1 base, J shed 1 base, and the junction held 5 bases outside the gene matches. In germline, CDR1 is PRHDT, CDR2 FYEKMQ (reference sequence). The CDR3 here is CASSLVASGRASYNEQFF. The CDR3 nucleotides read TGTGCCAGCAGCTTAGTGGCTAGCGGGAGGGCTTCCTACAATGAGCAGTTCTTC.

The table lists this clone with a few counts. This rearrangement joins TRBV6-5 to TRBJ1-3, with D possibly TRBD1 on 6 matching bases. Trimming removed 0 bases at V and 2 bases at J, with 11 bases between. Germline loops: CDR1 MNHEY, CDR2 SVGAGI. CDR3 length equals 16 residues. The CDR3 spells CASSYSITGTGNTIYF. In nucleotides, the CDR3 is TGTGCCAGCAGTTACTCGATCACAGGGACTGGAAACACCATATATTTT.

The rearrangement links TRBV7-2 to TRBJ1-6, with D uncertain. This CDR3 region has 17 residues. Trimming shortened V by 7 bases and J by 8 bases, and 24 bases separated the two germline ends. Germline values: CDR1 SGHTA, CDR2 FQGNSA. The CDR3, as DNA: TGTGCCAGCATCCCTCCTTTGGGCACGGTATGGGATTCACCCCTCCACTTT. Its protein is CASIPPLGTVWDSPLHF.

The rearrangement links TRBV29-1 to TRBJ2-7; D not certain. Germline values: CDR1 SQVTM, CDR2 ANQGSEA. Trimming cost V 0 bases and J 0 bases, with 9 bases left between them. The CDR3 runs to 14 residues. CDR3 in DNA: TGCAGCGTTGAAGATGGGTACAGCTCCTACGAGCAGTACTTC. As protein: CSVEDGYSSYEQYF.

This clone showed up just a few times. This chain connects TRBV30 to TRBJ1-2, with TRBD1 matching 10 bases. The CDR3 is made up of 17 amino acids. From germline, CDR1 is GTSNPN and CDR2 SVGIG (reference sequence). J was trimmed by 4 bases and V by 5 bases; bases with no gene match: 16. CDR3 amino acids: CAWLPRDRGPGAYGYTF. The DNA of the CDR3 is TGTGCCTGGCTTCCCCGGGACAGGGGACCAGGCGCCTATGGCTACACCTTC.

This clone showed up just a few times. The rearrangement uses TRBV5-1 and TRBJ1-2, with TRBD1 as a possible D gene (5 bases). The CDR3 has 14 amino acids. Per the germline V gene, CDR1 is SGHRS and CDR2 is YFSETQ. V lost 0 bases and J lost 4, with 10 bases in between. This CDR3 reads CASSLEGNAYGYTF. The CDR3 coding sequence is TGCGCCAGCAGCTTGGAGGGGAACGCCTATGGCTACACCTTC.

The V call is TRBV5-8, the J call TRBJ2-7, with a tentative D call TRBD1 (6 bases). The V gene's germline CDR1 is SGHTS and CDR2 YDEGEE. The germline V and J ends were trimmed by 0 bases and 2 bases, with 9 bases remaining between them. The CDR3 has 14 amino acids. The CDR3 DNA reads as TGTGCCAGCAGCTTGGGAGCAGGGGCCTACGAGCAGTACTTC. This translates into CASSLGAGAYEQYF.

This rearrangement joins TRBV11-2 to TRBJ1-2; D is possibly TRBD1 (5 bases). Germline-derived CDR1 and CDR2 are SGHAT and FQNNGV. The CDR3 runs 14 residues. Trimming cost V 2 bases and J 2 bases, with 9 bases left between them. The CDR3 region is CASSLRNRNYGYTF. CDR3 nucleotide sequence: TGTGCCAGCAGCTTAAGGAACAGGAACTATGGCTACACCTTC.

The chain couples TRBV5-1 to TRBJ2-5; 7 bases are a match to TRBD2. J gave up 2 bases and V 0 bases, and 7 bases lay outside the gene matches. CDR1 is SGHRS, CDR2 YFSETQ, per germline. The CDR3 is 16 amino acids. The CDR3 reads CASSLETPGRQETQYF. CDR3 in DNA: TGCGCCAGCAGCTTGGAAACCCCCGGGAGGCAAGAGACCCAGTACTTC.

The chain carries TRBV15 and TRBJ2-7; D may be TRBD2 (6 bases). Germline assignment: CDR1 LNHNV and CDR2 YYDKDF (reference sequence). Between the trimmed V and J ends, which lost 0 bases and 4 bases, there was a span of 10 bases. CDR3 size: 14 residues. This CDR3 is CATSRDLGGYEQYF. Here the CDR3 DNA reads TGTGCCACCAGCAGAGATCTCGGGGGATACGAGCAGTACTTC.

The V and J genes are TRBV5-1 and TRBJ1-4; TRBD1 matches 8 bases. Trimming took 2 bases from V and 8 from J; bases not matched to a gene: 5. The CDR3 runs 14 residues. From germline, CDR1 is SGHRS and CDR2 YFSETQ. CDR3 amino acids: CASSFGQGEEKLFF. Written as DNA, the CDR3 is TGCGCCAGCAGCTTCGGACAGGGAGAAGAAAAACTGTTTTTT.

This sequence joins TRBV29-1 and TRBJ2-5, with 8 bases matching TRBD1. V lost 6 bases and J lost 4; bases outside the gene matches: 7. This CDR3 spans 13 amino acids. Germline lookup yields CDR1 SQVTM and CDR2 ANQGSEA. The CDR3 sequence is CSVRQGAAETQYF. The CDR3 DNA reads as TGCAGCGTGCGCCAGGGGGCCGCAGAGACCCAGTACTTC.

The chain has TRBV5-4 and TRBJ1-3; D ambiguous. Germline V lookup: CDR1 SGHNT, CDR2 YYREEE (reference sequence). The CDR3 is 13 amino acids. V was pared by 6 bases and J by 3 bases, with 10 bases between. The CDR3 loop reads CASTLDRGNTIYF. The CDR3 nucleotides read TGTGCCAGCACCCTAGACCGTGGAAACACCATATATTTT.

The chain uses TRBV30 and TRBJ2-5; D gene unclear. Germline V lookup: CDR1 GTSNPN, CDR2 SVGIG (reference sequence). With 2 bases removed from V and 4 bases from J, the gap between germline ends came to 8 bases. The CDR3 extends over 12 amino acids. The DNA for the CDR3 is TGTGCCTGGAGTCTATTGAGAGAGACCCAGTACTTC. Residues: CAWSLLRETQYF.

This chain joins TRBV28 and TRBJ2-2, with 8 bases aligning to TRBD1. V lost 6 bases to trimming and J lost 7 bases; unmatched junction nucleotides: 13. Per the germline V gene, CDR1 is MDHEN and CDR2 is SYDVKM. The CDR3 has 16 residues. CDR3 in amino acids: CASSHRGRGQDGELFF. In nucleotides, the CDR3 is TGTGCCAGCAGCCACCGCGGCAGGGGGCAGGACGGGGAGCTGTTTTTT.

The chain links TRBV6-1 to TRBJ2-7; 7 nucleotides align to TRBD1. CDR1 is MNHNS, CDR2 SASEGT, per germline. V lost 8 bases to trimming and J lost 0 bases; unmatched junction nucleotides: 10. The CDR3 is made up of 15 amino acids. The CDR3 protein is CASRSGTDSSYEQYF. In nucleotides, the CDR3 is TGTGCCAGCCGTTCCGGGACAGATAGCTCCTACGAGCAGTACTTC.

There are a few counts of this clone. The chain couples TRBV27 to TRBJ2-2; the D is unclear. V was trimmed by 2 bases and J by 4 bases, leaving 11 bases between them. Germline V gene data show CDR1 as MNHEY and CDR2 as SMNVEV (reference sequence). The CDR3 length is 15 residues. The CDR3 protein is CASSLARFPTGELFF. The DNA for the CDR3 is TGTGCCAGCAGTTTAGCCAGGTTCCCCACCGGGGAGCTGTTTTTT.

The chain combines TRBV6-6 with TRBJ1-6; 10 nucleotides align to TRBD1. The CDR3 extends over 14 amino acids. Per germline, CDR1 MNHNY and CDR2 SVGAGI (reference sequence). The J segment lost 9 bases and the V segment lost 6 bases, leaving 5 bases of the junction unmatched. CDR3 DNA sequence: TGTGCCAGCAGATCCGGGACAGGGGTTTCACCCCTCCACTTT. Amino acid sequence: CASRSGTGVSPLHF.

The J gene is TRBJ1-6, the V gene TRBV30, with D possibly being TRBD1 (6 bases). The CDR3 extends over 16 amino acids. Germline CDR1 is GTSNPN and CDR2 is SVGIG (reference sequence). V lost 3 bases, J lost 7 bases, and 19 bases lay in between. CDR3 loop: CAWRNRQALRNSPLHF. The CDR3 bases are TGTGCCTGGAGAAATCGACAGGCCCTAAGGAATTCACCCCTCCACTTT.

This chain uses TRBV5-1 with TRBJ2-2; the match to TRBD1 covers 7 bases. CDR3 length: 15 residues. Germline loops: CDR1 SGHRS, CDR2 YFSETQ. Trimming at V came to 5 bases and at J to 0 bases, leaving 4 bases not matched to a gene. The CDR3 DNA follows: TGCGCCAGCAGTCACGGACAGGCGAACACCGGGGAGCTGTTTTTT. Its translation: CASSHGQANTGELFF.